Each of the 6 T cell receptor beta chains below was sequenced from the same sample in a study of regulatory T cells in long-lasting Graves disease. Building the TCR beta libraries relied on iRepertoire HTBI primers, and CDR3 regions underwent Arm-PCR. TCRdb independently ran MiXCR on the multiplex PCR reads; one entry per CDR3 protein. The data show 430,000 or so distinct CDR3 sequences, roughly 21% seen once. Time point indicated: persistent/refractory GD, antithyroid drugs over 5 years with positive TRAb. The TCR library used RNA extracted from PBMCs. The sequencing used peripheral blood mononuclear cells (PBMCs), collected when the disease was refractory, from a patient treated with antithyroid drugs. The origin of the receptors is a female donor with Graves disease.

This clonotype was detected ten times or more. The chain has TRBV13 and TRBJ2-7, with unresolved D. The V gene's germline CDR1 is PRHDT and CDR2 FYEKMQ (reference sequence). This CDR3 contains 12 residues. With 3 bases removed from V and 9 bases from J, the gap between germline ends came to 12 bases. The CDR3 DNA reads TGTGCCAGCAGCTTGACGGCATCCGGGCAGTACTTC. It specifies CASSLTASGQYF.

The chain recombines TRBV19 with TRBJ2-1, with TRBD1 matching 10 bases. The V gene's germline CDR1 is LNHDA and CDR2 SQIVND (reference sequence). The length of the CDR3 is 16 residues. V lost 7 bases to trimming and J lost 5 bases; unmatched junction nucleotides: 11. CDR3 sequence reads: CASTQMGQGRDNEQFF. As DNA, the CDR3 is TGTGCCAGTACCCAAATGGGACAGGGGAGGGACAATGAGCAGTTCTTC.

Only a few counts were recorded for this clonotype. DNA for the CDR3: TGTGCCAGCAGCCCCCTAAGACAGTCCTACGAGCAGTACTTC. Translated: CASSPLRQSYEQYF. The gene calls are TRBV4-2 and TRBJ2-7; D might be TRBD1 (5 bases). This CDR3 has 14 residues. Trimming pared 4 bases from V and 1 base from J, leaving 11 bases between. Germline-derived CDR1 and CDR2 are LGHNA and YNFKEQ.

The table lists this clonotype with many counts. CDR3 sequence (DNA): TGTGCCAGCAGTTTAGCCCCCCTAGAGACCCAGTACTTC. It specifies CASSLAPLETQYF. V is TRBV12-3 or TRBV12-4 and J is TRBJ2-5; D is unclear. V was cut by 0 bases and J by 4 bases, with 6 bases left in between. The CDR3 is made up of 13 amino acids.

The CDR3 nucleotides read TGCAGTGCTAGAGGTCCCTACCTATACGAGCAGTACTTC. Encoded protein: CSARGPYLYEQYF. J is TRBJ2-7 and V is TRBV20-1, with D uncertain. This CDR3 has 13 amino acids. Germline V gives CDR1 DFQATT, CDR2 SNEGSKA (reference sequence). V dropped 1 base and J dropped 4 bases, with 11 bases sitting between them.

This chain connects TRBV12-3 or TRBV12-4 to TRBJ2-3, with D tentatively TRBD2 (5 bases). The CDR3 length is 14 residues. V dropped 8 bases and J dropped 4 bases, with 16 bases sitting between them. The DNA for the CDR3 is TGTGCCAGCGCCAAGCGGCGTAGCGCAGATACGCAGTATTTT. This sequence encodes CASAKRRSADTQYF.